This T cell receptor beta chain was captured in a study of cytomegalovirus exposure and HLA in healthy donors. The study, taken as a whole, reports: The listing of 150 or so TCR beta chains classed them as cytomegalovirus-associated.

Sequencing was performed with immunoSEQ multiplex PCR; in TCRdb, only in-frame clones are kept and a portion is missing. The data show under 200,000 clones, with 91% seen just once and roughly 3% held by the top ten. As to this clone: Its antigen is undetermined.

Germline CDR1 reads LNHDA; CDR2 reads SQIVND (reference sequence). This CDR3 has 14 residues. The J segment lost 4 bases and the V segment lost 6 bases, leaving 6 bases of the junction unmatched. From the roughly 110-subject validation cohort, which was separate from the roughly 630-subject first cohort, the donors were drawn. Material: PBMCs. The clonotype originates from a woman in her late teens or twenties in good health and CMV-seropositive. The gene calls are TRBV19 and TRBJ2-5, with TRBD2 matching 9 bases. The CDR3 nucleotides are TGTGCCAGTAGGGGTAGCGGGAGAGCAGAGACCCAGTACTTC. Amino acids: CASRGSGRAETQYF.